The next 11 T cell receptor beta chains were all read from a single sample in a study of shared clonotypes between healthy human individuals. CD45RO-negative, CCR7-selected cells formed the naive CD8 fraction, which excluded terminally differentiated effector memory CD45RA+ cells. The repertoire was sequenced with immunoSEQ multiplex PCR; TCRdb's copy has only in-frame clones and lacks some. The sample carries some 2,100,000 clones, around 93% recorded once. The sample comprised naive CD8+ T cells from PBMCs. All receptors come from a man younger than 30 in good health. Some clones in this sample may be carry-over from other donors' samples.

The chain uses TRBV4-1 and TRBJ2-7, with TRBD2 matching 14 bases. V was pared by 3 bases and J by 2 bases, with 3 bases of the junction left unmatched. CDR1 and CDR2 from the germline V gene are MGHRA and YSYEKL. The CDR3 is 16 residues long. Here the CDR3 DNA reads TGCGCCAGCAGCCAGGGGGGACTAGCGGGAGCCTACGAGCAGTACTTC. Protein sequence: CASSQGGLAGAYEQYF.

This rearrangement joins TRBV7-8 to TRBJ2-7; D ambiguous. Germline V gives CDR1 SGHVS, CDR2 FQNEAQ. The V gene lost 1 base and the J gene lost 5 bases, with 12 bases spanning the gap. The CDR3 is made up of 14 amino acids. Here the CDR3 DNA reads TGTGCCAGCAGCTTAGTTTACCGATCCGACGAGCAGTACTTC. It codes for CASSLVYRSDEQYF. Filled out from reference TRBV7-8 and TRBJ2-7, the complete variable domain reads GAGVSQSPRYKVAKRGQDVALRCDPISGHVSLFWYQQALGQGPEFLTYFQNEAQLDKSGLPSDRFFAERPEGSVSTLKIQRTQQEDSAVYLCASSLVYRSDEQYFGPGTRLTVT.

The chain uses TRBV19 and TRBJ2-1; TRBD2 aligns across 8 bases. CDR3 size: 14 residues. The V segment lost 6 bases and the J segment 4 bases; nucleotides outside the gene matches: 5. CDR1 is LNHDA and CDR2 is SQIVND in the germline V gene (reference sequence). CDR3 coding DNA: TGTGCCAGTAGCTCTAGCGGGCCATACAATGAGCAGTTCTTC. Its translation: CASSSSGPYNEQFF.

The chain couples TRBV10-3 to TRBJ2-1, with TRBD2 matching over 11 bases. Germline assignment: CDR1 ENHRY and CDR2 SYGVKD. J was trimmed by 8 bases and V by 2 bases; bases with no gene match: 2. This CDR3 comprises 14 residues. The CDR3 sequence is CAISELLAGDEQFF. The CDR3 region has the DNA TGTGCCATCAGTGAGCTACTAGCGGGGGATGAGCAGTTCTTC.

CDR3: CASSEHGMSSYEQYF. DNA of the CDR3: TGTGCCAGCAGTGAGCACGGGATGAGCTCCTACGAGCAGTACTTC. The chain links TRBV25-1 to TRBJ2-7, with D perhaps matching TRBD2 (5 bases). Per the germline V gene, CDR1 is MGHDK and CDR2 is SYGVNS. CDR3 length equals 15 residues. Deletions cut 3 bases from V and 0 bases from J, with 12 bases between.

J is TRBJ2-7 and V is TRBV4-1; 7 positions agree with TRBD2. V lost 3 bases to trimming and J lost 3 bases; unmatched junction nucleotides: 8. The germline CDR1 and CDR2 sequences are MGHRA and YSYEKL. The CDR3 totals 15 residues. In DNA form, the CDR3 reads TGCGCCAGCAGCCAGGGCGCAGGGAGGGACTACGAGCAGTACTTC. It translates to CASSQGAGRDYEQYF.

V gene TRBV7-9 combines with J gene TRBJ2-3; the match to TRBD1 covers 7 bases. The CDR3 consists of 15 residues. V lost 5 bases, J lost 2 bases, and 7 bases stayed unmatched. Per germline, CDR1 SEHNR and CDR2 FQNEAQ (reference sequence). The CDR3 DNA sequence: TGTGCCAGCAGCCCCCCACAGGGGATCACAGATACGCAGTATTTT. Residues: CASSPPQGITDTQYF.

V gene TRBV27 combines with J gene TRBJ1-1; D is undetermined. In germline, CDR1 is MNHEY, CDR2 SMNVEV (reference sequence). With 2 bases removed from V and 1 base from J, the gap between germline ends came to 8 bases. This CDR3 region has 14 residues. CDR3 DNA: TGTGCCAGCAGTTTACTCCCCCAGAACACTGAAGCTTTCTTT. Translating gives CASSLLPQNTEAFF.

V and J are TRBV28 and TRBJ1-6; 8 bases agree with TRBD1. Looked up from germline, CDR1 is MDHEN and CDR2 is SYDVKM. With 3 bases clipped from V and 1 base from J, the junction kept 5 bases outside the gene matches. The CDR3 runs 17 residues. The CDR3 is CASSFVTGGSYNSPLHF. The CDR3 DNA is TGTGCCAGCAGTTTCGTCACAGGGGGGTCCTATAATTCACCCCTCCACTTT.

About this clone itself: Other nucleotide sequences from this sample produce the same CDR3. V gene TRBV7-2 combines with J gene TRBJ2-3, with D perhaps TRBD2 (5 bases). Trimming pared 1 base from V and 0 bases from J, leaving 8 bases between. Germline CDR1 and CDR2: SGHTA and FQGNSA. CDR3 length: 15 amino acids. The chain's CDR3 is CASSLGGFSTDTQYF. The CDR3 coding sequence is TGTGCCAGCAGCTTAGGAGGGTTTAGCACAGATACGCAGTATTTT.

The chain joins TRBV9 to TRBJ2-6; the D gene could be TRBD1 or TRBD2 (5 bases each). V was trimmed by 6 bases and J by 0 bases, leaving 10 bases between them. Germline lookup yields CDR1 SGDLS and CDR2 YYNGEE. This CDR3 is 15 amino acids long. CDR3 sequence (DNA): TGTGCCAGCACGGGACGGAGCTCTGGGGCCAACGTCCTGACTTTC. Residues: CASTGRSSGANVLTF.